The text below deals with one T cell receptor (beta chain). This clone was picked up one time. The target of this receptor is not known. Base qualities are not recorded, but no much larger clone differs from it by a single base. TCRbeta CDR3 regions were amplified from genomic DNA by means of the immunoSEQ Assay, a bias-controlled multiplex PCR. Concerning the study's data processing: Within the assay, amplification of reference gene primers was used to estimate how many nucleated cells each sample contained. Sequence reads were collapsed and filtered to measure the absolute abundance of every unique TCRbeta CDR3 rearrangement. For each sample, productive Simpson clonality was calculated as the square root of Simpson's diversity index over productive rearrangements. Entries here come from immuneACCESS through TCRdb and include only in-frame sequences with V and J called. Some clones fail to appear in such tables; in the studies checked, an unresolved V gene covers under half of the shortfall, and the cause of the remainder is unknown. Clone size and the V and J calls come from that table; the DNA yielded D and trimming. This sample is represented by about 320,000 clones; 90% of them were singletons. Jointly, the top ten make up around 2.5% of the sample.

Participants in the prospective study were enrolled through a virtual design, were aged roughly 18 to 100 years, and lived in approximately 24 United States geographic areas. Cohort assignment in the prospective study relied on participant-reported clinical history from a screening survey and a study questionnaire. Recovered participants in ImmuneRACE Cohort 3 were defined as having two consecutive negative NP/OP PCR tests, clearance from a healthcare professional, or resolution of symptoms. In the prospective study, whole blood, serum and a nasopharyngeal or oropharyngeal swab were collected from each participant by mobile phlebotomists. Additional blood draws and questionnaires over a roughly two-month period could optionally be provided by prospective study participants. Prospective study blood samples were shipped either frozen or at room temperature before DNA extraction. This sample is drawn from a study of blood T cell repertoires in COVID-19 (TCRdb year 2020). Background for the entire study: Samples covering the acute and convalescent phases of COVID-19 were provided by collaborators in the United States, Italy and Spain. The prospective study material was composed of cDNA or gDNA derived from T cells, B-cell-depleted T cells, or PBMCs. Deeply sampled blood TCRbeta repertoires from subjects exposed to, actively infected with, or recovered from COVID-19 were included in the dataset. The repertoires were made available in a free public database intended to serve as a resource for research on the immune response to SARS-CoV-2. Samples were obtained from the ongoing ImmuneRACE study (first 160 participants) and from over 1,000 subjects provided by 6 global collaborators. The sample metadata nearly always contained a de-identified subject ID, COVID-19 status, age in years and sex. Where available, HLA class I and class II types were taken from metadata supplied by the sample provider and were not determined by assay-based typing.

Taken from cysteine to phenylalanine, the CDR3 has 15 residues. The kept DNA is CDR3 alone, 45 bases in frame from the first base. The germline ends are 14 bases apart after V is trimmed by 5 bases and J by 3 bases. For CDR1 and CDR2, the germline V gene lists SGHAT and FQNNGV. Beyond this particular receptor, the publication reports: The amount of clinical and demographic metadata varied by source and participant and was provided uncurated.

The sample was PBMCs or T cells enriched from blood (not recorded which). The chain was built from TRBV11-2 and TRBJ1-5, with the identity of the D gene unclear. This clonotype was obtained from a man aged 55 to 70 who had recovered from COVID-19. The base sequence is TGTGCCAGCAGCCCTCTCGGGATGACCAATCAGCCCCAGCATTTT. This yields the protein CASSPLGMTNQPQHF. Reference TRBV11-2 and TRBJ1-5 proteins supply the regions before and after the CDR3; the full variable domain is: EAGVAQSPRYKIIEKRQSVAFWCNPISGHATLYWYQQILGQGPKLLIQFQNNGVVDDSQLPKDRFSAERLKGVDSTLKIQPAKLEDSAVYLCASSPLGMTNQPQHFGDGTRLSIL.